These T cell receptor beta chains were read from a single sample in a study of T cells after yellow fever vaccination. From the 5' RACE reads, TCRdb called clonotypes with MiXCR, one entry per CDR3 protein. The top ten hold roughly 2.8% of the sample, which has some 110,000 distinct CDR3 sequences, 7.2% seen once. Source: CD4+ T cells sorted from PBMCs, taken about 41 days after the first yellow fever vaccination. These receptors were collected from a man in his late teens or twenties who received the YFV17D yellow fever vaccine. Both conserved end residues are part of each CDR3. The order of the fields is V gene, J gene, clone size, D gene, CDR3 DNA, CDR3 protein. D genes are given only for firm matches. Size is stated for part of the rows, as once, few or many counts, or as a class when the clone is expanded.

V gene: TRBV7-2
J gene: TRBJ2-1
clone size: few
D gene: -
CDR3 DNA: TGTGCCAGCAGCTTAGGGACTGCATACTACAATGAGCAGTTCTTC
CDR3 protein: CASSLGTAYYNEQFF

V gene: TRBV18
J gene: TRBJ2-3
clone size: many
D gene: -
CDR3 DNA: TGTGCCAGCGCAATAAGCGGCCGCTCGGATACGCAGTATTTT
CDR3 protein: CASAISGRSDTQYF

V gene: TRBV7-2
J gene: TRBJ2-1
clone size: many
D gene: -
CDR3 DNA: TGTGCCAGCAGCGCTAGACAGGTGTACAATGAGCAGTTCTTC
CDR3 protein: CASSARQVYNEQFF

V gene: TRBV27
J gene: TRBJ2-5
clone size: -
D gene: -
CDR3 DNA: TGTGCCAGCAGTTTCAGGGGAGTAGACACCCAGTACTTC
CDR3 protein: CASSFRGVDTQYF

V gene: TRBV7-3
J gene: TRBJ2-6
clone size: few
D gene: -
CDR3 DNA: TGTGCCAGCAGCTTAATACGAGGGGCTGGGGCCAACGTCCTGACTTTC
CDR3 protein: CASSLIRGAGANVLTF

V gene: TRBV19
J gene: TRBJ2-7
clone size: -
D gene: TRBD2
CDR3 DNA: TGTGCCGTCGGGGGGGCCGGCTACGAGCAGTACTTC
CDR3 protein: CAVGGAGYEQYF

V gene: TRBV12-3/TRBV12-4
J gene: TRBJ1-2
clone size: many
D gene: TRBD1
CDR3 DNA: TGTGCCAGCAGTACGCGACAGGGCTATGGCTACACCTTC
CDR3 protein: CASSTRQGYGYTF

V gene: TRBV7-2
J gene: TRBJ2-7
clone size: -
D gene: TRBD2
CDR3 DNA: TGTGCCAGCAGCTTCCTCGGGAGGGGTTCCTACGAGCAGTACTTC
CDR3 protein: CASSFLGRGSYEQYF

V gene: TRBV4-1
J gene: TRBJ2-1
clone size: many
D gene: TRBD2
CDR3 DNA: TGCGCCAGCAGCCAACAAAGCGGGGGGACATTCAATGAGCAGTTCTTC
CDR3 protein: CASSQQSGGTFNEQFF

V gene: TRBV15
J gene: TRBJ1-5
clone size: many
D gene: -
CDR3 DNA: TGTGCCACCAGCAGAGAGGCGTTAAGCAATCAGCCCCAGCATTTT
CDR3 protein: CATSREALSNQPQHF

V gene: TRBV12-5
J gene: TRBJ1-1
clone size: many
D gene: -
CDR3 DNA: TGTGCTAGCGCGGGGGTGGACACTGAAGCTTTCTTT
CDR3 protein: CASAGVDTEAFF

V gene: TRBV7-8
J gene: TRBJ2-3
clone size: many
D gene: TRBD2
CDR3 DNA: TGTGCCAGCAGCCATGGCGGGGGACCAGATACGCAGTATTTT
CDR3 protein: CASSHGGGPDTQYF

V gene: TRBV5-4
J gene: TRBJ2-5
clone size: many
D gene: -
CDR3 DNA: TGTGCCAGCAATCGGGCAGGGGGGGAAGAGACCCAGTACTTC
CDR3 protein: CASNRAGGEETQYF

V gene: TRBV19
J gene: TRBJ1-1
clone size: many
D gene: -
CDR3 DNA: TGTGCCAGTAGTACCCCACCCAGGGATCGGAGCACTGAAGCTTTCTTT
CDR3 protein: CASSTPPRDRSTEAFF

V gene: TRBV20-1
J gene: TRBJ1-6
clone size: few
D gene: TRBD1
CDR3 DNA: TGCAGTGCTAAGGGCTCAGGGGGGAATTCACCCCTCCACTTT
CDR3 protein: CSAKGSGGNSPLHF

V gene: TRBV9
J gene: TRBJ2-5
clone size: -
D gene: TRBD2
CDR3 DNA: TGTGCCAGCAGCGCTGAAGCGGGGTACCAAGAGACCCAGTACTTC
CDR3 protein: CASSAEAGYQETQYF

V gene: TRBV12-3/TRBV12-4
J gene: TRBJ1-2
clone size: many
D gene: TRBD1
CDR3 DNA: TGTGCCAGCAGGGGGACAGGGGAATCTGATGGCTACACCTTC
CDR3 protein: CASRGTGESDGYTF

V gene: TRBV19
J gene: TRBJ1-2
clone size: many
D gene: -
CDR3 DNA: TGTGCCAGTAGACCCGCCGGACGGACTAACTATGGCTACACCTTC
CDR3 protein: CASRPAGRTNYGYTF

V gene: TRBV12-3/TRBV12-4
J gene: TRBJ2-7
clone size: many
D gene: TRBD1
CDR3 DNA: TGTGCCAGCAGTCCCGACAGGGGGGTTATTGGGGAGCAGTACTTC
CDR3 protein: CASSPDRGVIGEQYF

V gene: TRBV12-3/TRBV12-4
J gene: TRBJ1-5
clone size: many
D gene: TRBD1
CDR3 DNA: TGTGCCAGCAGTAAACGGACAGGAAATTTTCATCAGCCCCAGCATTTT
CDR3 protein: CASSKRTGNFHQPQHF

V gene: TRBV7-9
J gene: TRBJ2-1
clone size: many
D gene: -
CDR3 DNA: TGTGCCAGCAGCCCATTTGCGGGGACAGTAAATGAGCAGTTCTTC
CDR3 protein: CASSPFAGTVNEQFF

V gene: TRBV6-5
J gene: TRBJ1-2
clone size: many
D gene: -
CDR3 DNA: TGTGCCAGCAGCTTGGACCTGAACTATGGCTACACCTTC
CDR3 protein: CASSLDLNYGYTF

V gene: TRBV14
J gene: TRBJ2-1
clone size: many
D gene: TRBD2
CDR3 DNA: TGTGCCAGCAGCCAAGGGACGCTGCGGGGGAGCTCCTACAATGAGCAGTTCTTC
CDR3 protein: CASSQGTLRGSSYNEQFF

V gene: TRBV2
J gene: TRBJ1-6
clone size: many
D gene: TRBD1
CDR3 DNA: TGTGCCAGCACACCTGGGGGGACAGATAATTCACCCCTCCACTTT
CDR3 protein: CASTPGGTDNSPLHF

V gene: TRBV5-1
J gene: TRBJ2-5
clone size: few
D gene: -
CDR3 DNA: TGCGCCAGCAGCTTGGAAAAACAGGGTAGCCAAGAGACCCAGTACTTC
CDR3 protein: CASSLEKQGSQETQYF

V gene: TRBV18
J gene: TRBJ1-2
clone size: -
D gene: -
CDR3 DNA: TGTGCCAGCTCCAAGCCGGTGGGTGGGAATGGCTACACCTTC
CDR3 protein: CASSKPVGGNGYTF

V gene: TRBV27
J gene: TRBJ1-1
clone size: many
D gene: -
CDR3 DNA: TGTGCCAGCAGTCACCCCAACACTGAAGCTTTCTTT
CDR3 protein: CASSHPNTEAFF

V gene: TRBV4-3
J gene: TRBJ1-3
clone size: -
D gene: -
CDR3 DNA: TGCGCCAGCAGCCAAGGTCATGGCTCTGGAAACACCATATATTTT
CDR3 protein: CASSQGHGSGNTIYF

V gene: TRBV7-3
J gene: TRBJ2-2
clone size: many
D gene: -
CDR3 DNA: TGTGCCAGCAGGGGGACTTCGAACACCGGGGAGCTGTTTTTT
CDR3 protein: CASRGTSNTGELFF

V gene: TRBV3-1
J gene: TRBJ2-5
clone size: -
D gene: -
CDR3 DNA: TGTGCCAGCAGTTCGGCCCATTTCTCGGAGACCCAGTACTTC
CDR3 protein: CASSSAHFSETQYF

V gene: TRBV7-9
J gene: TRBJ1-2
clone size: many
D gene: TRBD1
CDR3 DNA: TGTGCCAGCAGCTTTGGGAGAGGGGGCGCTTATGGCTACACCTTC
CDR3 protein: CASSFGRGGAYGYTF

V gene: TRBV20-1
J gene: TRBJ2-2
clone size: many
D gene: -
CDR3 DNA: TGCAGTGCTACCTTGAGCGTCACCGGGGAGCTGTTTTTT
CDR3 protein: CSATLSVTGELFF

V gene: TRBV29-1
J gene: TRBJ2-5
clone size: many
D gene: TRBD2
CDR3 DNA: TGCAGCGTTGATCGCGGGGGGGCCGCGGAGACCCAGTACTTC
CDR3 protein: CSVDRGGAAETQYF

V gene: TRBV4-3
J gene: TRBJ2-3
clone size: many
D gene: -
CDR3 DNA: TGCGCCAGCAGCCAAGGCTCCAGGAACACAGATACGCAGTATTTT
CDR3 protein: CASSQGSRNTDTQYF

V gene: TRBV5-1
J gene: TRBJ2-3
clone size: many
D gene: TRBD2
CDR3 DNA: TGCGCCAGCAGCTTGGCCATGGCGGGGGGCACAGATACGCAGTATTTT
CDR3 protein: CASSLAMAGGTDTQYF

V gene: TRBV5-1
J gene: TRBJ2-3
clone size: many
D gene: -
CDR3 DNA: TGCGCCAGCAGCCAGGACAACACAGATACGCAGTATTTT
CDR3 protein: CASSQDNTDTQYF

V gene: TRBV7-9
J gene: TRBJ2-5
clone size: many
D gene: TRBD2
CDR3 DNA: TGTGCCAGCAGCTTAGGAGGTAGCGGGGGCCAAGAGACCCAGTACTTC
CDR3 protein: CASSLGGSGGQETQYF

V gene: TRBV3-1
J gene: TRBJ1-6
clone size: many
D gene: TRBD1
CDR3 DNA: TGTGCCAGCAGCCAGCTTGGGACAGGGGGTAATTCACCCCTCCACTTT
CDR3 protein: CASSQLGTGGNSPLHF

V gene: TRBV19
J gene: TRBJ1-6
clone size: few
D gene: -
CDR3 DNA: TGTGCCAGTACCCATCCCGGGGCCGCGACACCCCTCCACTTT
CDR3 protein: CASTHPGAATPLHF

V gene: TRBV11-2
J gene: TRBJ2-3
clone size: few
D gene: TRBD2
CDR3 DNA: TGTGCCAGCTGGGGACGGGCTAGCGGGGGGGCCAATTTCACAGATACGCAGTATTTT
CDR3 protein: CASWGRASGGANFTDTQYF

V gene: TRBV6-1
J gene: TRBJ1-3
clone size: -
D gene: -
CDR3 DNA: TGTGCCAGCACCTCCGCTGGGGGTGGAAACACCATATATTTT
CDR3 protein: CASTSAGGGNTIYF

V gene: TRBV5-1
J gene: TRBJ2-3
clone size: many
D gene: -
CDR3 DNA: TGCGCCAGCAGCACGGTGAAGTCTTCTAGCACAGATACGCAGTATTTT
CDR3 protein: CASSTVKSSSTDTQYF

V gene: TRBV2
J gene: TRBJ2-1
clone size: many
D gene: TRBD2
CDR3 DNA: TGTGCCAGCAAACCGAGACTAGCGGGCAACAATGAGCAGTTCTTC
CDR3 protein: CASKPRLAGNNEQFF

V gene: TRBV5-1
J gene: TRBJ1-2
clone size: many
D gene: -
CDR3 DNA: TGCGCTACCCGGGAAGCTACAGGGAATTACTATGGCTACACCTTC
CDR3 protein: CATREATGNYYGYTF

V gene: TRBV12-3/TRBV12-4
J gene: TRBJ1-6
clone size: many
D gene: -
CDR3 DNA: TGTGCCAGCAGTTTGGGCATAACCCTCCACTTT
CDR3 protein: CASSLGITLHF

V gene: TRBV10-3
J gene: TRBJ2-3
clone size: many
D gene: TRBD1
CDR3 DNA: TGTGCCATCAGGGAGGGGACAGGGGACCCAGATACGCAGTATTTT
CDR3 protein: CAIREGTGDPDTQYF

V gene: TRBV5-1
J gene: TRBJ2-5
clone size: many
D gene: TRBD2
CDR3 DNA: TGCGCCAGCTCGGAGACTAGCGGGGGAATCGAGACCCAGTACTTC
CDR3 protein: CASSETSGGIETQYF

V gene: TRBV24-1
J gene: TRBJ1-2
clone size: -
D gene: -
CDR3 DNA: TGTGCCACCAGTGAAGGGGAGGAGTATGGCTACACCTTC
CDR3 protein: CATSEGEEYGYTF

V gene: TRBV10-3
J gene: TRBJ2-2
clone size: many
D gene: -
CDR3 DNA: TGTGCCATCAGACTACAGCCATCTAACACCGGGGAGCTGTTTTTT
CDR3 protein: CAIRLQPSNTGELFF

V gene: TRBV4-2
J gene: TRBJ2-1
clone size: many
D gene: -
CDR3 DNA: TGTGCCAGCAGCCAAGGGGTAGGGGAGTTCGCTAGAGATGAGCAGTTCTTC
CDR3 protein: CASSQGVGEFARDEQFF

V gene: TRBV29-1
J gene: TRBJ2-5
clone size: many
D gene: -
CDR3 DNA: TGCAGCGTTGTTCTCCCCCTCACAGAGACCCAGTACTTC
CDR3 protein: CSVVLPLTETQYF

V gene: TRBV7-6
J gene: TRBJ2-7
clone size: many
D gene: TRBD2
CDR3 DNA: TGTGCCAGCAGCTCCACGACAGGACTCACCTGGACTAGCCTCTACGAGCAGTACTTC
CDR3 protein: CASSSTTGLTWTSLYEQYF

V gene: TRBV7-9
J gene: TRBJ2-3
clone size: many
D gene: TRBD1
CDR3 DNA: TGTGCCAGCAGCGCACGGGACAGCCGCACAGATACGCAGTATTTT
CDR3 protein: CASSARDSRTDTQYF

V gene: TRBV7-7
J gene: TRBJ2-3
clone size: many
D gene: -
CDR3 DNA: TGTGCCAGCAGCTTAGGACACGTGGGCGATACGCAGTATTTT
CDR3 protein: CASSLGHVGDTQYF

V gene: TRBV5-5
J gene: TRBJ2-7
clone size: few
D gene: -
CDR3 DNA: TGTGCCAGCAGCCACCGGGACCCCCCGTCGGGCGAGCAGTACTTC
CDR3 protein: CASSHRDPPSGEQYF

V gene: TRBV27
J gene: TRBJ2-3
clone size: many
D gene: -
CDR3 DNA: TGTGCCAGCAGTTTAGCCTATGGGGGGGCCGTCGCAGATACGCAGTATTTT
CDR3 protein: CASSLAYGGAVADTQYF

V gene: TRBV12-3/TRBV12-4
J gene: TRBJ2-2
clone size: -
D gene: -
CDR3 DNA: TGTGCCAGCAGTTTCGTGAGGGATGTTTACGACACCGGGGAGCTGTTTTTT
CDR3 protein: CASSFVRDVYDTGELFF

V gene: TRBV27
J gene: TRBJ2-1
clone size: many
D gene: -
CDR3 DNA: TGTGCCAGCAGCACCCGATTCCTCTGGGGCAATGAGCAGTTCTTC
CDR3 protein: CASSTRFLWGNEQFF